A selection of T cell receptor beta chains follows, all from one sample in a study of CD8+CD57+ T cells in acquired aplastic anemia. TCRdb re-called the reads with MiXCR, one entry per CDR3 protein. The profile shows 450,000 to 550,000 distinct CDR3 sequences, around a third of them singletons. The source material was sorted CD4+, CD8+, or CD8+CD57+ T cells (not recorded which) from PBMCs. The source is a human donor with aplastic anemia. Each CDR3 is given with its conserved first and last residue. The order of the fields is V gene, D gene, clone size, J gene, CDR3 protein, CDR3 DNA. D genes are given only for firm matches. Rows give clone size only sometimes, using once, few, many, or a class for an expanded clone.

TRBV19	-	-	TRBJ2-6	CASSNLAAGANVLTF	TGTGCCAGTAGTAATCTAGCTGCGGGGGCCAACGTCCTGACTTTC
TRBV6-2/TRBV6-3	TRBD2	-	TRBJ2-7	CASSYPASGGLLRLYEQYF	TGTGCCAGCAGTTACCCCGCTAGCGGGGGGCTCCTTCGCCTCTACGAGCAGTACTTC
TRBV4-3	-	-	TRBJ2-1	CASSQYTGPNEQFF	TGCGCCAGCAGCCAATACACAGGGCCCAATGAGCAGTTCTTC
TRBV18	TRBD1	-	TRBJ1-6	CASSPLGQGARNSPLHF	TGTGCCAGCTCACCGCTTGGACAGGGGGCTCGCAATTCACCCCTCCACTTT
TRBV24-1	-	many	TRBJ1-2	CATSDPGEGYTF	TGTGCCACCAGTGATCCGGGGGAAGGCTACACCTTC
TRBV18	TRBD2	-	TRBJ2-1	CASSPILAGDRNEQFF	TGTGCCAGCTCACCAATACTAGCGGGAGATCGCAATGAGCAGTTCTTC
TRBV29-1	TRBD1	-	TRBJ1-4	CSVGGDRGLGDEKLFF	TGCAGCGTTGGGGGGGACAGGGGTTTAGGGGATGAAAAACTGTTTTTT
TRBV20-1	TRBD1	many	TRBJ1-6	CSAMDRADNSPLHF	TGCAGTGCTATGGACAGGGCAGACAATTCACCCCTCCACTTT
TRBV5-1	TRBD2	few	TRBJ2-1	CASSLGGGRGNEQFF	TGCGCCAGCAGCTTGGGCGGGGGACGGGGCAATGAGCAGTTCTTC
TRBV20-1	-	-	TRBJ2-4	CSARDGLSRYF	TGCAGTGCTAGGGATGGACTATCAAGATACTTC
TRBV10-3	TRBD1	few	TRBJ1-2	CASSYSGGVSGYTF	TGTGCCAGCAGTTACTCAGGGGGAGTTAGTGGCTACACCTTC
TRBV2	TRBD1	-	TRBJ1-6	CASKGMGQVDSPLHF	TGTGCCAGCAAAGGGATGGGACAGGTAGACTCACCCCTCCACTTT
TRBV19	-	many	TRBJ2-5	CASSIDAGSKTQYF	TGTGCCAGTAGTATAGACGCGGGATCCAAGACCCAGTACTTC
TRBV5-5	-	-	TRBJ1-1	CASSLIRTVNTEAFF	TGTGCCAGCAGCCTTATTCGGACGGTGAACACTGAAGCTTTCTTT
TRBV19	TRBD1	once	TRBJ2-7	CASSGGTGSLCEQYF	TGTGCCAGTAGTGGGGGGACAGGGAGTCTCTGCGAGCAGTACTTC
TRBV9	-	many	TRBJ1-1	CASSVGGGMNTEAFF	TGTGCCAGCAGTGTGGGAGGGGGAATGAACACTGAAGCTTTCTTT
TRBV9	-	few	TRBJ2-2	CASSVPSGNTGELFF	TGTGCCAGCAGCGTTCCTTCAGGGAACACCGGGGAGCTGTTTTTT
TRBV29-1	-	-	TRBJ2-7	CSVERGTYEQYF	TGCAGCGTTGAGCGGGGAACCTACGAGCAGTACTTC
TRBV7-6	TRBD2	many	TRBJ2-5	CASLAGGGETQYF	TGTGCCAGCCTAGCGGGGGGCGGGGAGACCCAGTACTTC
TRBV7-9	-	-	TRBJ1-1	CASSLPGKYAEAFF	TGTGCCAGCAGCTTACCGGGGAAATACGCTGAAGCTTTCTTT
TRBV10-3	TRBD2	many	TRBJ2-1	CATLAAGGNEQFF	TGTGCCACCTTGGCAGCGGGAGGCAATGAGCAGTTCTTC
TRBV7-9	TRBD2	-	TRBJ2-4	CASSSYGGIQYF	TGTGCCAGCAGCTCCTACGGGGGGATTCAGTACTTC
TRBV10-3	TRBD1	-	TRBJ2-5	CAIRGQGALQETQYF	TGTGCCATCAGGGGACAGGGAGCGTTACAAGAGACCCAGTACTTC
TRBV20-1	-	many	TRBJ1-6	CSARESGVNSPLHF	TGCAGTGCTAGAGAGTCGGGGGTTAATTCACCCCTCCACTTT
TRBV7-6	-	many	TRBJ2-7	CASSQVVSAESYEQYF	TGTGCCAGCAGCCAAGTGGTCTCGGCGGAGTCCTACGAGCAGTACTTC
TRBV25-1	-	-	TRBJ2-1	CASSGLAGGDEQFF	TGTGCCAGCAGTGGGCTAGCTGGCGGGGATGAGCAGTTCTTC
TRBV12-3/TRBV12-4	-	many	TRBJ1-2	CASSLVLGDGYTF	TGTGCCAGCAGTTTAGTACTCGGCGATGGCTACACCTTC
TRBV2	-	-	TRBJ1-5	CASSGEGRQPQHF	TGTGCCAGCAGTGGAGAGGGTAGGCAGCCCCAGCATTTT
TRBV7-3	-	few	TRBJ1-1	CASSLTSRIYTEAFF	TGTGCCAGCAGCCTAACATCCAGGATTTACACTGAAGCTTTCTTT
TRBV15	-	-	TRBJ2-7	CASSQTQRFYEQYF	TGTGCCAGCAGCCAGACCCAGCGGTTCTACGAGCAGTACTTC
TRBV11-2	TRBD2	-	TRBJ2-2	CASSRGHLGGGGELFF	TGTGCCAGCAGCCGAGGACACCTGGGGGGGGGCGGGGAGCTGTTTTTT
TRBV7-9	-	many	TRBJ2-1	CASSLKDSQFF	TGTGCCAGCAGCTTAAAGGACTCTCAGTTCTTC
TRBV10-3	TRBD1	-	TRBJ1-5	CAISGGQGYSNQPQHF	TGTGCCATCAGCGGAGGACAGGGCTATAGCAATCAGCCCCAGCATTTT
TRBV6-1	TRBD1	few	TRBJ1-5	CASSAGDRTSNQPQHF	TGTGCCAGCAGCGCTGGGGACAGAACTAGCAATCAGCCCCAGCATTTT
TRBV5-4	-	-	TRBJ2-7	CASSLGDEFYEQYF	TGTGCCAGCAGCTTGGGGGACGAATTCTACGAGCAGTACTTC
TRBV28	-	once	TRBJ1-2	CASSPPYYGYTF	TGTGCCAGCAGCCCCCCCTACTATGGCTACACCTTC
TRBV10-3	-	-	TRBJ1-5	CAISESIATGQSSQPQHF	TGTGCCATCAGTGAGTCGATAGCCACCGGCCAATCAAGCCAGCCCCAGCATTTT
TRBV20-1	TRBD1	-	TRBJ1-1	CSAQGADNTEAFF	TGCAGTGCCCAGGGGGCTGACAACACTGAAGCTTTCTTT
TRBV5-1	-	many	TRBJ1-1	CASSLEGAGEAFF	TGCGCCAGCAGCTTGGAAGGGGCCGGCGAAGCTTTCTTT
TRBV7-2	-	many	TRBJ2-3	CASSLDADTQYF	TGTGCCAGCAGCTTAGACGCAGATACGCAGTATTTT
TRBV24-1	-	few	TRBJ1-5	CASSLSGSGQPQHF	TGTGCCAGCAGTTTATCAGGGAGCGGTCAGCCCCAGCATTTT
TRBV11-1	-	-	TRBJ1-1	CASSRGSPARDLNTEAFF	TGTGCCAGCAGCCGCGGGAGCCCGGCCCGAGACTTGAACACTGAAGCTTTCTTT
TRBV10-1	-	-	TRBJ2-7	CASSENYYEQYF	TGCGCCAGCAGTGAGAACTACTACGAGCAGTACTTC
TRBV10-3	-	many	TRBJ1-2	CASSYLDRSYYGYTF	TGTGCCAGCAGTTACCTCGACAGGAGTTACTATGGCTACACCTTC
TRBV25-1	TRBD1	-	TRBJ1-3	CASSQGAYGTTIYF	TGTGCCAGCAGCCAGGGGGCATATGGAACCACCATATATTTT
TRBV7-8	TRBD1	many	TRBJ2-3	CASSIQGPDTQYF	TGTGCCAGCAGCATACAGGGGCCAGATACGCAGTATTTT
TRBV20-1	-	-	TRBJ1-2	CSDRGQPFNYGYTF	TGCAGCGACCGTGGACAGCCCTTTAACTATGGCTACACCTTC
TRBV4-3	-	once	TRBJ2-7	CARSQDLGQGYEQYF	TGCGCCCGCAGCCAAGATCTAGGGCAGGGCTACGAGCAGTACTTC
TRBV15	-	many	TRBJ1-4	CATSRDYGATNEKLFF	TGTGCCACCAGCAGAGACTACGGAGCAACTAATGAAAAACTGTTTTTT
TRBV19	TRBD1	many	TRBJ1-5	CASSIDRGSPQHF	TGTGCCAGTAGTATCGACAGGGGATCGCCCCAGCATTTT
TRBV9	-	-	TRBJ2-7	CASSQVGLPDYEQYF	TGTGCCAGCAGCCAGGTTGGCCTACCGGACTACGAGCAGTACTTC
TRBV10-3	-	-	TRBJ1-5	CASRPLGGTGSNQPQHF	TGTGCCAGTAGACCACTAGGGGGTACAGGGAGCAATCAGCCCCAGCATTTT
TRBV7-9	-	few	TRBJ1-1	CARQTGEKSFF	TGTGCCAGACAAACGGGGGAGAAATCTTTCTTT
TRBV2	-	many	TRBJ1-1	CASSVIGQNTEAFF	TGTGCCAGCAGTGTAATAGGGCAGAACACTGAAGCTTTCTTT
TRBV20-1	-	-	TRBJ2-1	CSANERDEQFF	TGCAGTGCTAATGAGCGGGATGAGCAGTTCTTC
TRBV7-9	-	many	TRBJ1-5	CASSPTVQEPQHF	TGTGCCAGCAGCCCGACCGTCCAGGAGCCCCAGCATTTT
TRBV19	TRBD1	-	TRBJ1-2	CASRSDRAGPNYGYTF	TGTGCCAGTAGATCAGACAGGGCTGGACCTAACTATGGCTACACCTTC
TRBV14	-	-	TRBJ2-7	CASSQAGGMSYEQYF	TGTGCCAGCAGCCAAGCCGGCGGGATGTCCTACGAGCAGTACTTC
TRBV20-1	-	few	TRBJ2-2	CSATRDGNTGELFF	TGCAGTGCTACCCGGGACGGAAACACCGGGGAGCTGTTTTTT